A selection of T cell receptor beta chains follows, all from one sample in a study of T cells in Graves' hyperthyroidism and ophthalmopathy. TCRdb recomputed calls from the multiplex PCR reads with MiXCR, one row per CDR3 protein. The sample records approximately 400,000 distinct CDR3 sequences, about 18% being singletons. Source material: blood. The receptors were gathered from a man younger than 30 with Graves' ophthalmopathy. Each CDR3 is given with its conserved first and last residue. Each record gives: J gene, clone size, D gene, V gene, CDR3 DNA, CDR3 protein. D genes are given only for firm matches. The listing skips clone size in some rows; elsewhere it reads once, few, many or a size class.

TRBJ2-1,-,TRBD2,TRBV11-2,TGTGCCAGCAGCTTAGATGGTGTAGCGGGGCGGGGGGTCTCCTACAATGAGCAGTTCTTC,CASSLDGVAGRGVSYNEQFF
TRBJ1-5,-,-,TRBV12-3/TRBV12-4,TGTGCCAGCAGTTACCCCCCGGGCAATCAGCCCCAGCATTTT,CASSYPPGNQPQHF
TRBJ1-5,-,TRBD1,TRBV28,TGTGCCAGCAGCCAGGAGGACAGGTTAAGCAATCAGCCCCAGCATTTT,CASSQEDRLSNQPQHF
TRBJ2-5,few,-,TRBV7-8,TGTGCCAGCAGCCCAGGTCTCGGGCAGGGGCGTCCTCGGTACTTC,CASSPGLGQGRPRYF
TRBJ2-1,few,TRBD2,TRBV3-1,TGTGCCAGCAGCCAAGAAACTAGCGGAACTTCCTACAATGAGCAGTTCTTC,CASSQETSGTSYNEQFF
TRBJ2-2,many,-,TRBV2,TGTGCCAGCAGCTTATCCCAGGGTGGTACCGGGGAGCTGTTTTTT,CASSLSQGGTGELFF
TRBJ1-5,many,-,TRBV3-1,TGTGCCAGCAGCTTAGGTACGGAGAGGAATCAGCCCCAGCATTTT,CASSLGTERNQPQHF
TRBJ2-1,few,-,TRBV7-8,TGTGCCAGCAGCTTTTTACAGAGCTCCTACAATGAGCAGTTCTTC,CASSFLQSSYNEQFF
TRBJ1-3,many,TRBD1,TRBV3-1,TGTGCCAGCAGCCGTCAGGGGGCGAAAGGAAACACCATATATTTT,CASSRQGAKGNTIYF
TRBJ2-3,-,TRBD2,TRBV20-1,TGCAGTGCTATTTCGACTAGCGCGGACACAGATACGCAGTATTTT,CSAISTSADTDTQYF
TRBJ1-2,many,TRBD1,TRBV20-1,TGCAGTGCTCAACTCCCGGGACAGGTGGGCGGCTACACCTTC,CSAQLPGQVGGYTF
TRBJ2-3,few,TRBD1,TRBV12-3/TRBV12-4,TGTGCCAGCAGTTACGGACAGGGGACGCAGTATTTT,CASSYGQGTQYF
TRBJ1-3,-,-,TRBV12-3/TRBV12-4,TGTGCCAGCAGTCATACAGGGCTCGGAGGAAACACCATATATTTT,CASSHTGLGGNTIYF
TRBJ2-3,many,TRBD2,TRBV20-1,TGCAGCCCACATGCGGGGGGCTTTAGCACAGATACGCAGTATTTT,CSPHAGGFSTDTQYF
TRBJ2-1,many,TRBD2,TRBV12-3/TRBV12-4,TGTGCCAGCAGTGTAGCGGGGTCCCGCTCCTACAATGAGCAGTTCTTC,CASSVAGSRSYNEQFF
TRBJ2-1,-,TRBD1,TRBV29-1,TGCAGCGTGGGGGGGACAGGGGTGGGTGAGCAGTTCTTC,CSVGGTGVGEQFF
TRBJ2-5,once,-,TRBV27,TGTGCCAGCTCTCGCTCCGGGTCAGAAGAGACCCAGTACTTC,CASSRSGSEETQYF
TRBJ2-1,-,-,TRBV27,TGTGCCAGCAGCCCCACCCCCGGGACTGGAAGATACAATGAGCAGTTCTTC,CASSPTPGTGRYNEQFF
TRBJ2-1,many,-,TRBV3-1,TGTGCCAGCAGCCAAGGTGTCACCCCGGGGGATGAGCAGTTCTTC,CASSQGVTPGDEQFF
TRBJ1-2,-,-,TRBV19,TGTGCCAGCTTAACAGCCAACTATGGCTACACCTTC,CASLTANYGYTF
TRBJ2-7,-,TRBD1,TRBV19,TGTGCCAGTAGTATAGGATTGCGGCCAGGGGGATTAGACGAGCAGTACTTC,CASSIGLRPGGLDEQYF
TRBJ1-4,-,-,TRBV19,TGTGCCAGTAGTATAGAAGCCAGGAGTGCAACTAATGAAAAACTGTTTTTT,CASSIEARSATNEKLFF
TRBJ2-7,-,TRBD1,TRBV19,TGTGCCAGTAGTACGCAGGGGGTCTCCTACGAGCAGTACTTC,CASSTQGVSYEQYF
TRBJ1-6,many,-,TRBV27,TGTGCCAGCAGCGTTTTGGGACCGCCGAGCTCCTATAATTCACCCCTCCACTTT,CASSVLGPPSSYNSPLHF
TRBJ2-2,many,TRBD2,TRBV28,TGTGCCAGCAGTTCTCAACTAGCGGGGGGCCTCGCGAACACCGGGGAGCTGTTTTTT,CASSSQLAGGLANTGELFF
TRBJ2-5,many,-,TRBV28,TGTGCCAGCAGTTTGGGACTCATGGAGACCCAGTACTTC,CASSLGLMETQYF
TRBJ1-2,-,-,TRBV19,TGTGCCACCCGGGGGGGTGGCTACACCTTC,CATRGGGYTF
TRBJ1-6,-,TRBD1,TRBV6-2/TRBV6-3,TGTGCCAGCACCACTGACAGGGAGAGCTCCTATAATTCACCCCTCCACTTT,CASTTDRESSYNSPLHF
TRBJ2-2,few,-,TRBV4-2,TGTGCCAGCAGCCAAGGGGGGGCAGACACCGGGGAGCTGTTTTTT,CASSQGGADTGELFF
TRBJ1-2,few,-,TRBV12-3/TRBV12-4,TGTGCCAGCACCACGGACGGATACTATGGCTACACCTTC,CASTTDGYYGYTF
TRBJ1-2,many,-,TRBV6-1,TGTGCCAGCAGTGAAAAACAGGGCTACTATGGCTACACCTTC,CASSEKQGYYGYTF
TRBJ2-1,-,TRBD2,TRBV28,TGTGCCAGCAGCTTAGCGGGGGGGCACAATGAGCAGTTCTTC,CASSLAGGHNEQFF
TRBJ2-7,many,TRBD2,TRBV12-3/TRBV12-4,TGTGCCAGCAGTCCCCTAGCGGGGGGATACGAGCAGTACTTC,CASSPLAGGYEQYF
TRBJ1-1,many,TRBD1,TRBV5-1,TGCGCCAGCACCTCGGTGGGACAGGGCGCTTTCTTT,CASTSVGQGAFF
TRBJ2-5,many,TRBD1,TRBV20-1,TGCAGTGCTCTCCGGGACAGGGGTGTGGAGACCCAGTACTTC,CSALRDRGVETQYF
TRBJ2-1,-,-,TRBV19,TGTGCCAGTAGTACCGGGACGGTCAACAATGAGCAGTTCTTC,CASSTGTVNNEQFF
TRBJ2-1,many,-,TRBV20-1,TGCAGTGCTAGTCGACCGGGCCCCCAGGAGCAGTTCTTC,CSASRPGPQEQFF
TRBJ1-2,few,-,TRBV6-5,TGTGCCAGCAGTTACGAGTGGCGGGGAGGGGTAGTTCGTGGCTACACCTTC,CASSYEWRGGVVRGYTF
TRBJ2-7,-,TRBD1,TRBV6-1,TGTGCCAGCAGAGAGACAGGGGCAGCCTACGAGCAGTACTTC,CASRETGAAYEQYF
TRBJ1-6,few,-,TRBV4-2,TGTGCCAGCAGCCCGGGGGTACCAGCTACTAATTCACCCCTCCACTTT,CASSPGVPATNSPLHF
TRBJ2-3,many,-,TRBV7-9,TGTGCCAGCAGCCATCAAATGAGGACACTCCGAGTGGATACGCAGTATTTT,CASSHQMRTLRVDTQYF
TRBJ1-6,-,-,TRBV10-3,TGTGCCATCAGTGTGGGTAATTCACCCCTCCACTTT,CAISVGNSPLHF
TRBJ1-2,many,-,TRBV12-3/TRBV12-4,TGTGCCATTTCGGGGGGTCTACGCTATGGCTACACCTTC,CAISGGLRYGYTF
TRBJ2-7,-,-,TRBV4-1,TGCGCCAGCAGCCACCTGAAGACGGGAAGCTCCTACGAGCAGTACTTC,CASSHLKTGSSYEQYF
TRBJ1-5,-,-,TRBV4-3,TGCGCCAGCAGCCACGGGACCCCAAGGGGCCGCAATCAGCCCCAGCATTTT,CASSHGTPRGRNQPQHF
TRBJ1-1,-,-,TRBV11-1,TGTGCCAGCAGCTTAGGGGAGATCCACACTGAAGCTTTCTTT,CASSLGEIHTEAFF
TRBJ1-5,-,-,TRBV15,TGTGCCACCAGCAGCGGACAAGAGTATCAGCCCCAGCATTTT,CATSSGQEYQPQHF